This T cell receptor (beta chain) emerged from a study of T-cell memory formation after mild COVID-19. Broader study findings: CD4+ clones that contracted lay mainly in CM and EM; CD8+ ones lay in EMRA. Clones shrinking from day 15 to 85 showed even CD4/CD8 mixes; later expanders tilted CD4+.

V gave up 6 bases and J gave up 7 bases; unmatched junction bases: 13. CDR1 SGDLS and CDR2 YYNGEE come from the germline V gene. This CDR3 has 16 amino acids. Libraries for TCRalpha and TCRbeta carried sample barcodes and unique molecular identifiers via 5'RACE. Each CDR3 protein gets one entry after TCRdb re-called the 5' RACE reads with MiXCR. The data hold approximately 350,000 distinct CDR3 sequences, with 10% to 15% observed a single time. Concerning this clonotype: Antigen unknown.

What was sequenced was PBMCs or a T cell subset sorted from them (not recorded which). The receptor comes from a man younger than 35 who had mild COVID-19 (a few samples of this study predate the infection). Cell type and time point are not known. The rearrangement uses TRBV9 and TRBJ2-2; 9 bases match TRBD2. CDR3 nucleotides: TGTGCCAGCAACTCCCTAGAGACTAGCGGTAACGGGGAGCTGTTTTTT. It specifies CASNSLETSGNGELFF.